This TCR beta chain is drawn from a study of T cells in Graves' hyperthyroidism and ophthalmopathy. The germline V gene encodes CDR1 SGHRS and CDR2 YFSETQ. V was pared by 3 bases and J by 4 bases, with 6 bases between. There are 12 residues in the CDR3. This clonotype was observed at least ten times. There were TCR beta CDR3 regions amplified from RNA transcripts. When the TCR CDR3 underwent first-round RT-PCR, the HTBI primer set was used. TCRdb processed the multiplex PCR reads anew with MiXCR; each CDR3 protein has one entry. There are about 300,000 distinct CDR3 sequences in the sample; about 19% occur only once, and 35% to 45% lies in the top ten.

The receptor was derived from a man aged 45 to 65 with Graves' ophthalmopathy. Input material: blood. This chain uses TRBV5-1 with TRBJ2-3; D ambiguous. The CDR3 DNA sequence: TGCGCCAGCAGCTCAGGATCAGATACGCAGTATTTT. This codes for CASSSGSDTQYF.